Below, one T cell receptor (beta chain) is given with its context. Its specificity is not known. The data originate from a study of T cells after yellow fever vaccination. General study findings and limits: The bulk population could contribute abundant contaminating clonotypes to FACS-sorted repertoires.

MiXCR, run by TCRdb on the 5' RACE reads, gives a single entry per CDR3 protein. The table shows hundreds of thousands of distinct CDR3 sequences, with 15% to 20% occurring only once. The CDR3 has 17 residues. This chain links TRBV21-1 with TRBJ2-3; TRBD1 was called by the table and not checked on the DNA. TRBV21-1 is a pseudogene locus. This material consisted of PBMCs, taken 15 days after the yellow fever booster vaccination. The source of this sequence is a young man who received the YFV17D yellow fever vaccine. CDR3 sequence reads: CASTSIPERGDTDTQYF. CDR3 bases: TGTGCCAGCACCTCAATCCCTGAGCGGGGCGACACAGATACGCAGTATTTT.